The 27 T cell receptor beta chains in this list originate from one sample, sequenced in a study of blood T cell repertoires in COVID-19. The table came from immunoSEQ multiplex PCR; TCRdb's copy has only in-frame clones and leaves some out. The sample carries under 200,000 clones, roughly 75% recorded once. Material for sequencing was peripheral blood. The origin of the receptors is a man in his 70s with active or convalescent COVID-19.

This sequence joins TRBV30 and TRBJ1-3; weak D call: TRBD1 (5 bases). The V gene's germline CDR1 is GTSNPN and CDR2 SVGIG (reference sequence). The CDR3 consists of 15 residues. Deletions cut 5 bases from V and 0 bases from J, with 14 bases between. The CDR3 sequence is CAWDRGSLSGNTIYF. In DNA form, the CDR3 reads TGTGCCTGGGACAGAGGTTCCCTCTCTGGAAACACCATATATTTT.

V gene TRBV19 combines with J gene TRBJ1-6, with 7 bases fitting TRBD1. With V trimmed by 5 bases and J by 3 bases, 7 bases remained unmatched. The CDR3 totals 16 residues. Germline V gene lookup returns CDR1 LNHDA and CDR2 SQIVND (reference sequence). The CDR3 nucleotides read TGTGCCAGTAGTCCGGCGACAGGGTTCTATAATTCACCCCTCCACTTT. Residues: CASSPATGFYNSPLHF.

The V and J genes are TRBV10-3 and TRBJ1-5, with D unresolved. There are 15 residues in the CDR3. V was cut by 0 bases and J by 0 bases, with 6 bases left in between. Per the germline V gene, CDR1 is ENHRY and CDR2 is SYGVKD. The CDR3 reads CAISESHSSNQPQHF. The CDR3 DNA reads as TGTGCCATCAGTGAGTCGCACAGTAGCAATCAGCCCCAGCATTTT.

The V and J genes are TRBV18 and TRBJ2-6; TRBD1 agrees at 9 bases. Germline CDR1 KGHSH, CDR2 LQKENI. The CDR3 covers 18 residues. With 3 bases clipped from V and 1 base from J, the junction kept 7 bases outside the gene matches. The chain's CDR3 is CASSPFGTGSSGANVLTF. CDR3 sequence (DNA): TGTGCCAGCTCACCCTTCGGGACAGGGTCTTCTGGGGCCAACGTCCTGACTTTC.

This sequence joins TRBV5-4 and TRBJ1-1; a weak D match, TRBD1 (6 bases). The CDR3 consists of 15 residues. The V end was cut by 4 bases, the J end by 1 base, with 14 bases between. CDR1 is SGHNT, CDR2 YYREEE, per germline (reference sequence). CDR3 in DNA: TGTGCCAGCAGCACAGCAACAGGGAGGAACACTGAAGCTTTCTTT. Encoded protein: CASSTATGRNTEAFF.

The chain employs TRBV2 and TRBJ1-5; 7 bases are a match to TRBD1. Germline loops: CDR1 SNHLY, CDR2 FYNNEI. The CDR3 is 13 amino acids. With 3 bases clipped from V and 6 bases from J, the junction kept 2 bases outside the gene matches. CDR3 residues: CASSDDRAQPQHF. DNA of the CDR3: TGTGCCAGCAGTGACGACAGGGCTCAGCCCCAGCATTTT.

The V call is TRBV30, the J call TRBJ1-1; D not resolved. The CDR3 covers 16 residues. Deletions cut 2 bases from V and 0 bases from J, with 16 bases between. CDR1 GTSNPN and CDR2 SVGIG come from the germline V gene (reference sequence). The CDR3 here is CAWSRGLRAMNTEAFF. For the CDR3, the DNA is TGTGCCTGGAGTAGAGGGCTACGAGCAATGAACACTGAAGCTTTCTTT. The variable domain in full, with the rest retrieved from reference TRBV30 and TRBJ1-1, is SQTIHQWPATLVQPVGSPLSLECTVEGTSNPNLYWYRQAAGRGLQLLFYSVGIGQISSEVPQNLSASRPQDRQFILSSKKLLLSDSGFYLCAWSRGLRAMNTEAFFGQGTRLTVV.

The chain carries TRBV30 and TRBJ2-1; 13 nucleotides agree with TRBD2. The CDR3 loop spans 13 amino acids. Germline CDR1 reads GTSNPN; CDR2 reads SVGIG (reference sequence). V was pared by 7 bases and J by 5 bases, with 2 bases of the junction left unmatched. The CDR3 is CALGLAGNNEQFF. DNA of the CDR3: TGTGCCTTGGGACTAGCGGGGAACAATGAGCAGTTCTTC.

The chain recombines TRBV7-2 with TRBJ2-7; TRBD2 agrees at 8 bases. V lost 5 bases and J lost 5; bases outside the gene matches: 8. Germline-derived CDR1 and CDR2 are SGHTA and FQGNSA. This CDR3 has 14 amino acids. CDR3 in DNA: TGTGCCAGCAGCCTTGCCGGGGGGGGAAACGAGCAGTACTTC. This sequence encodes CASSLAGGGNEQYF.

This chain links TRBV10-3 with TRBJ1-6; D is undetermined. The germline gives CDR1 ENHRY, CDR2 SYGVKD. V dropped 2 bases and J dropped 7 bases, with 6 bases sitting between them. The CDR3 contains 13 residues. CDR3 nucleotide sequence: TGTGCCATCAGTGAGACCGGGAATTCACCCCTCCACTTT. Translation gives CAISETGNSPLHF.

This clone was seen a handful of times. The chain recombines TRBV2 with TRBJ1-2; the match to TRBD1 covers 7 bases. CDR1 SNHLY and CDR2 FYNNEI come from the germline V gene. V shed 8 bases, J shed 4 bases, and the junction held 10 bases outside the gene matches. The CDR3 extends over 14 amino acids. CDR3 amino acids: CASGPGQLRYGYTF. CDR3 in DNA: TGTGCCAGCGGCCCGGGACAGCTACGCTATGGCTACACCTTC.

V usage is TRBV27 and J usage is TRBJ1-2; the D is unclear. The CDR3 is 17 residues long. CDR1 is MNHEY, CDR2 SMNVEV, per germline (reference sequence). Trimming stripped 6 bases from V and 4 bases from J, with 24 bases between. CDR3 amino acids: CASRIRAPKEGLYGYTF. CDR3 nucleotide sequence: TGTGCCAGCAGGATCCGGGCTCCGAAAGAGGGCCTCTATGGCTACACCTTC.

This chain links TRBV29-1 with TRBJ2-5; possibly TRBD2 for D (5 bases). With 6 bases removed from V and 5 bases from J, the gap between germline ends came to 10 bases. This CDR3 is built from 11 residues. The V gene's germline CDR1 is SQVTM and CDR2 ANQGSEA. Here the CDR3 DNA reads TGCAGCGTCCGTCCGGGGGAGACCCAGTACTTC. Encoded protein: CSVRPGETQYF. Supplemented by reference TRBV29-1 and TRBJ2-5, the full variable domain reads SAVISQKPSRDICQRGTSLTIQCQVDSQVTMMFWYRQQPGQSLTLIATANQGSEATYESGFVIDKFPISRPNLTFSTLTVSNMSPEDSSIYLCSVRPGETQYFGPGTRLLVL.

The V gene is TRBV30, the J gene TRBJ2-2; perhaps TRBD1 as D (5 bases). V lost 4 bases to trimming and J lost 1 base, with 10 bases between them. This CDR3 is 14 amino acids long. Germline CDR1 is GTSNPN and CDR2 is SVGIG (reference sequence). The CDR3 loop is CAWKAGWNTGELFF. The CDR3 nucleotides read TGTGCCTGGAAGGCAGGGTGGAACACCGGGGAGCTGTTTTTT.

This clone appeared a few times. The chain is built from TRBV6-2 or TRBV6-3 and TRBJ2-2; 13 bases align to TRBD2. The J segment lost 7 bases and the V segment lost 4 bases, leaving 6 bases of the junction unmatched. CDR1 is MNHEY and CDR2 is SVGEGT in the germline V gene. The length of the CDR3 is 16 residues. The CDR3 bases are TGTGCCAGCAGTTTACTAGCGGGGGGGCCCGGCGGGGAGCTGTTTTTT. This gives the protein CASSLLAGGPGGELFF.

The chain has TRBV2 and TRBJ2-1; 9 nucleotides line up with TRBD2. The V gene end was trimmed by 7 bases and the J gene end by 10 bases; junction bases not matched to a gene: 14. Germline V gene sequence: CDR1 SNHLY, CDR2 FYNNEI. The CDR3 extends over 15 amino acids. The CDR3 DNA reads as TGTGCCAGCAAAGTCAACGCGGGAGGGGAAATAGAGCAGTTCTTC. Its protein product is CASKVNAGGEIEQFF. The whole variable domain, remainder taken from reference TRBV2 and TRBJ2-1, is EPEVTQTPSHQVTQMGQEVILRCVPISNHLYFYWYRQILGQKVEFLVSFYNNEISEKSEIFDDQFSVERPDGSNFTLKIRSTKLEDSAMYFCASKVNAGGEIEQFFGPGTRLTVL.

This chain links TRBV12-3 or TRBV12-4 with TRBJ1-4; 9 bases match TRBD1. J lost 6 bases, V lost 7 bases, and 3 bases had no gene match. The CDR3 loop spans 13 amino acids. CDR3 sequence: CASNTGGHEKLFF. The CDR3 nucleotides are TGTGCCAGCAACACAGGGGGCCATGAAAAACTGTTTTTT.

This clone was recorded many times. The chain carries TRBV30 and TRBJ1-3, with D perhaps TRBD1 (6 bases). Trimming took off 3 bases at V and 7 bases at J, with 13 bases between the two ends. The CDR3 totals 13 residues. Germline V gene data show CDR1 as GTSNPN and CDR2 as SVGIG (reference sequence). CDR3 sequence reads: CAWRPQGSNTIYF. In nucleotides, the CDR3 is TGTGCCTGGAGACCACAGGGTTCGAACACCATATATTTT.

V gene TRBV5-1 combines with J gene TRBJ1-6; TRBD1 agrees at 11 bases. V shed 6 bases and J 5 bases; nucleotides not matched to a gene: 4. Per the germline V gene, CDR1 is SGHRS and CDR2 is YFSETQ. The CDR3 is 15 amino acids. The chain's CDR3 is CASTGQGADNSPLHF. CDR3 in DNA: TGCGCCAGCACCGGACAGGGGGCCGATAATTCACCCCTCCACTTT.

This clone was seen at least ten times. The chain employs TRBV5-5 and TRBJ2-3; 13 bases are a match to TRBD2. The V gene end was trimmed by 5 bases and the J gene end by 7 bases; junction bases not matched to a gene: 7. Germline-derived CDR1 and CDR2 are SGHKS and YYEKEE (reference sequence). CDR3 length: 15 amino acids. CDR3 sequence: CASRATSGGANTQYF. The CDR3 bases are TGTGCCAGCAGGGCTACTAGCGGGGGGGCCAATACGCAGTATTTT.

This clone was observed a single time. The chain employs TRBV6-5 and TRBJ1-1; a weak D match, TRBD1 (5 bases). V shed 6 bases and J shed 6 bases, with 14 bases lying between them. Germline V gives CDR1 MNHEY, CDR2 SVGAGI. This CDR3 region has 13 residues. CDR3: CASSPPGRAEAFF. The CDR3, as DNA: TGTGCCAGCAGCCCCCCAGGGAGGGCTGAAGCTTTCTTT.

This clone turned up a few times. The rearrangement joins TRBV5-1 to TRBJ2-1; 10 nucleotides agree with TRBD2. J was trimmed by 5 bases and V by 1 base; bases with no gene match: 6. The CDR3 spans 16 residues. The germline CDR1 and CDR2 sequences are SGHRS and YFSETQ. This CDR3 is CASSLSLAGANNEQFF. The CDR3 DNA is TGCGCCAGCAGCTTGAGCCTAGCGGGGGCCAACAATGAGCAGTTCTTC.

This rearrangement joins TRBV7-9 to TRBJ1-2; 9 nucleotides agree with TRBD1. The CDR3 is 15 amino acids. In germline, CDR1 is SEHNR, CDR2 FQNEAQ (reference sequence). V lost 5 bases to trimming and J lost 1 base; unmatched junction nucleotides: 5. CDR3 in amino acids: CASSPWDRDNYGYTF. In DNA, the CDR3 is TGTGCCAGCAGCCCATGGGACAGGGATAACTATGGCTACACCTTC.

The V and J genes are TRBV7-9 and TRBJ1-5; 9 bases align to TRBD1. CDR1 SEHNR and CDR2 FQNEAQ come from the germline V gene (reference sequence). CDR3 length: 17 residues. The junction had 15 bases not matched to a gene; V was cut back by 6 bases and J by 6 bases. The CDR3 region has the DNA TGTGCCAGCAGAAAAAAAAGGACAGGGGTCCAACCTCAGCCCCAGCATTTT. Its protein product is CASRKKRTGVQPQPQHF.

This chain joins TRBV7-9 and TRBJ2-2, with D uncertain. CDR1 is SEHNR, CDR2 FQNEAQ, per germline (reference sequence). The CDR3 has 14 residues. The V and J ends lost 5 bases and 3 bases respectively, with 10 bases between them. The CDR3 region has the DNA TGTGCCAGCAGCCCAACAGTTTACACCGGGGAGCTGTTTTTT. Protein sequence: CASSPTVYTGELFF.

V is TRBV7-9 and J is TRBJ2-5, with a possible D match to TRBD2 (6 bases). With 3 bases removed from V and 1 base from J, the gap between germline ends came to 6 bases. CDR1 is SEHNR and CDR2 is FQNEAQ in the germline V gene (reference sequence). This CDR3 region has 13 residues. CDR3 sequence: CASSFGGQETQYF. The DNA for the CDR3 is TGTGCCAGCAGCTTCGGGGGCCAAGAGACCCAGTACTTC.

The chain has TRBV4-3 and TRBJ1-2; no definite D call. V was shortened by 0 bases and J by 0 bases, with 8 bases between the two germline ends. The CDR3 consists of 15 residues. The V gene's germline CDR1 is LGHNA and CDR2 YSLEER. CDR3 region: CASSQEVRANYGYTF. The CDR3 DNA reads TGCGCCAGCAGCCAAGAAGTACGGGCTAACTATGGCTACACCTTC.